This entry features one TCR beta chain sequence. Its antigen is unknown. CDR1 and CDR2 from the germline V gene are KGHSY and FQNENV. V was shortened by 7 bases and J by 2 bases, with 15 bases between the two germline ends. There are 14 residues in the CDR3. Primers included in the PCR were 60 Vbeta and 13 Jbeta primers. Sequenced by immunoSEQ multiplex PCR; TCRdb stores in-frame clones only, minus some. This table holds approximately 120,000 clones, roughly 74% found once. This sample is drawn from a study of cytomegalovirus exposure and HLA in healthy donors. About the study: About 85 million unique TCRs from HLA-typed donors were held in an early release of data. Study-level points and caveats: The authors later found HLA-associated TCR beta chains more clonally expanded than equally common others.

This clonotype was sampled from a middle-aged man in good health and CMV-seronegative. The chain recombines TRBV16 with TRBJ2-7; possible D gene TRBD1, 6 bases. Source material: PBMCs. The CDR3 DNA reads TGTGCCAGCACCCGAACCCAGGGGCCCTACGAGCAGTACTTC. Translating gives CASTRTQGPYEQYF.